One sample yielded the 20 T cell receptor beta chains listed below, sequenced in a study of blood T cells in healthy people across ages (dated by TCRdb to between 2015 and 2016). Libraries came from 5' RACE. For sequencing, an Illumina HiSeq 2500 was employed. A second PCR of about 7 to 12 cycles was run with a J-beta primer mix and a sample-barcoded 5' primer. TCRdb reprocessing: public reads trimmed at Q25 with fastp, clones called with MiXCR, in-frame beta chains kept. Each CDR3 protein appears once, grouped with its most common genes and DNA. The sample records around 710,000 distinct CDR3 sequences, about 40% of which are singletons. 20% to 25% of the sample is in the top ten clones. The sequencing sample was made of blood. These receptors were obtained from a woman in her sixties in good health.

The chain employs TRBV12-5 and TRBJ1-5, with a possible D match to TRBD1 (5 bases). Germline-derived CDR1 and CDR2 are LGHNT and FRNRAP. This CDR3 spans 12 amino acids. V lost 4 bases and J lost 9, with 10 bases in between. As DNA, the CDR3 is TGTGCTAGTGGTTCGGGGGAAGGGCCCCAGCATTTT. This codes for CASGSGEGPQHF.

This clonotype was observed a handful of times. Being one base from a much bigger clone, this may be a read error. The chain has TRBV27 and TRBJ2-5; 7 bases align to TRBD2. Germline CDR1 reads MNHEY; CDR2 reads SMNVEV (reference sequence). The CDR3 sequence is 14 residues long. The ends lost 0 bases at V and 11 bases at J; junction bases unmatched: 9. The DNA of the CDR3 is TGTGCCAGCAGTTTATCGACTAGCCCTGGGCGGCAGTACTTC. Translated: CASSLSTSPGRQYF.

The table lists this clonotype with many counts. Here the CDR3 reads CASSGGFPDTQYF. The CDR3 DNA reads as TGTGCCAGCAGCGGAGGTTTCCCAGATACGCAGTATTTT. The chain combines TRBV11-2 with TRBJ2-3, with a tentative D call TRBD2 (5 bases). The germline CDR1 and CDR2 sequences are SGHAT and FQNNGV. CDR3 length equals 13 residues. V lost 5 bases, J lost 4 bases, and 10 bases lay in between. Together with reference TRBV11-2 and TRBJ2-3, the CDR3 gives the full variable domain: EAGVAQSPRYKIIEKRQSVAFWCNPISGHATLYWYQQILGQGPKLLIQFQNNGVVDDSQLPKDRFSAERLKGVDSTLKIQPAKLEDSAVYLCASSGGFPDTQYFGPGTRLTVL.

The chain has TRBV20-1 and TRBJ2-5, with D perhaps TRBD2 (5 bases). The closer fit of TRBJ2-7 to the DNA end suggests the J call may be wrong. Germline CDR1 reads DFQATT; CDR2 reads SNEGSKA (reference sequence). This CDR3 spans 13 amino acids. CDR3 in DNA: TGCAGTGCGACACTAGGTTCTATTCACGAGCAGTACTTC. It is translated as CSATLGSIHEQYF.

Many counts were recorded for this clonotype. This chain uses TRBV3-1 with TRBJ2-1, with D uncertain. Germline CDR1 reads LGHDT; CDR2 reads YNNKEL (reference sequence). CDR3 length: 14 amino acids. The V end was cut by 0 bases, the J end by 7 bases, with 10 bases between. Here the CDR3 DNA reads TGTGCCAGCAGCCAAGATGTAGGGAATAATGAGCAGTTCTTC. Translation: CASSQDVGNNEQFF.

The V call is TRBV10-3, the J call TRBJ1-6, with D unclear. Germline V gives CDR1 ENHRY, CDR2 SYGVKD. The CDR3 has 15 residues. Between the trimmed V and J ends, which lost 0 bases and 7 bases, there was a span of 10 bases. The CDR3, as DNA: TGTGCCATCAGTGAGTCGGAAGGAGGAAATTCACCCCTCCACTTT. Protein sequence: CAISESEGGNSPLHF.

The V gene is TRBV6-6, the J gene TRBJ1-1; 8 positions match TRBD1. The germline gives CDR1 MNHNY, CDR2 SVGAGI (reference sequence). There are 14 residues in the CDR3. Trimming took 7 bases from V and 3 from J; bases not matched to a gene: 7. CDR3 region: CASNSTGDYTEAFF. CDR3 in DNA: TGTGCCAGCAATTCGACAGGGGACTACACTGAAGCTTTCTTT.

The chain has TRBV13 and TRBJ2-4; a possible D gene is TRBD1 (6 bases). The J call may be wrong; the DNA end is better matched by TRBJ2-7. The V gene's germline CDR1 is PRHDT and CDR2 FYEKMQ (reference sequence). The CDR3 length is 15 residues. CDR3: CASSFPQGPLTEQYF. CDR3 DNA sequence: TGTGCCAGCAGCTTTCCTCAGGGGCCTCTAACCGAGCAGTACTTC.

The V call is TRBV20-1, the J call TRBJ2-7; 8 bases match TRBD2. This CDR3 region has 13 residues. With V trimmed by 5 bases and J by 2 bases, 5 bases remained unmatched. Germline CDR1 and CDR2: DFQATT and SNEGSKA (reference sequence). The DNA of the CDR3 is TGCAGTGCTGCCGGGGGGGTGGCCTACGAGCAGTACTTC. Amino acid sequence: CSAAGGVAYEQYF.

The chain recombines TRBV27 with TRBJ2-7; TRBD1 matches 7 bases. The germline V gene encodes CDR1 MNHEY and CDR2 SMNVEV (reference sequence). V gave up 6 bases and J gave up 1 base; unmatched junction bases: 12. The CDR3 loop spans 16 amino acids. CDR3: CASSNYRDRFSYEQYF. The DNA of the CDR3 is TGTGCCAGCAGCAATTACCGGGACAGATTTTCCTACGAGCAGTACTTC.

Ten or more counts support this clonotype. An end of the junction differs from the germline gene, which may be a read error. The genes are TRBV20-1 and TRBJ2-5, with D perhaps TRBD1 (6 bases). Germline assignment: CDR1 DFQATT and CDR2 SNEGSKA (reference sequence). The CDR3 totals 15 residues. The CDR3 loop reads CSGRKPDSPRETQYF. The CDR3 nucleotides read TGCAGTGGTAGAAAACCGGACAGCCCAAGAGAGACCCAGTACTTC.

This clonotype was detected a few times. The chain links TRBV29-1 to TRBJ1-2; D gene unclear. The CDR3 sequence is 11 residues long. V gave up 3 bases and J gave up 6 bases, with 8 bases separating them. CDR1 is SQVTM and CDR2 is ANQGSEA in the germline V gene. CDR3 nucleotides: TGCAGCGTTGAGGACCGAAATGGCTACACCTTC. Protein product: CSVEDRNGYTF. Full variable domain (missing parts from reference TRBV29-1 and TRBJ1-2): SAVISQKPSRDICQRGTSLTIQCQVDSQVTMMFWYRQQPGQSLTLIATANQGSEATYESGFVIDKFPISRPNLTFSTLTVSNMSPEDSSIYLCSVEDRNGYTFGSGTRLTVV.

Turning to this clonotype: This sequence may be a read error, since a much larger clone differs from it by one base. The rearrangement joins TRBV29-1 to TRBJ2-1; TRBD2 matches at 8 bases. The CDR3 has 15 amino acids. V was pared by 4 bases and J by 5 bases, with 10 bases of the junction left unmatched. Germline CDR1 reads SQVTM; CDR2 reads ANQGSEA. The CDR3 DNA sequence: TGCAGCGTTGTGGGGGCCGGGAGGGAACACAATGAGCAGTTCTTC. Translated: CSVVGAGREHNEQFF.

The sample holds a few counts of this clonotype. V gene TRBV6-1 combines with J gene TRBJ1-2; TRBD1 is a possible D gene (6 bases). The CDR3 spans 17 residues. CDR1 and CDR2 (germline): MNHNS, SASEGT. V lost 5 bases and J 4 bases, leaving 23 bases between the germline ends. DNA of the CDR3: TGTGCCAGCAGTCGCCCGGGGGAAGTTACAGGGCTCTATGGCTACACCTTC. This codes for CASSRPGEVTGLYGYTF.

This clonotype has more than one count but fewer than ten. A much more abundant neighbour one base away suggests this may be a read error. The chain combines TRBV6-6 with TRBJ1-1, with 8 bases aligning to TRBD1. V shed 5 bases, J shed 3 bases, and the junction held 11 bases outside the gene matches. The CDR3 extends over 16 amino acids. Germline V gives CDR1 MNHNY, CDR2 SVGAGI (reference sequence). The CDR3: CASSDRTGGWDTEAFF. The CDR3 DNA follows: TGTGCCAGCAGTGACCGTACAGGGGGTTGGGACACTGAAGCTTTCTTT.

The V call is TRBV6-2 or TRBV6-3, the J call TRBJ2-7, with 11 bases identical to TRBD2. CDR1 and CDR2 from the germline V gene are MNHEY and SVGEGT. This CDR3 comprises 16 residues. V shed 5 bases and J 0 bases; nucleotides not matched to a gene: 6. The CDR3 sequence is CASSVGLAGLSYEQYF. In nucleotides, the CDR3 is TGTGCCAGCAGTGTCGGACTAGCGGGTCTCTCCTACGAGCAGTACTTC.

V and J are TRBV6-1 and TRBJ1-5; a weak D match, TRBD1 (5 bases). The CDR3 covers 15 residues. Germline V gene sequence: CDR1 MNHNS, CDR2 SASEGT. V was cut by 3 bases and J by 8 bases, with 17 bases left in between. CDR3 coding DNA: TGTGCCAGCAGTGACCGGGGCAGCGCCTTTGAGCCCCAGCATTTT. This encodes CASSDRGSAFEPQHF.

V gene TRBV20-1 combines with J gene TRBJ2-3, with 11 bases fitting TRBD2. CDR3 size: 15 residues. From germline, CDR1 is DFQATT and CDR2 SNEGSKA (reference sequence). V was clipped by 3 bases and J by 6 bases; unmatched bases: 8. In DNA, the CDR3 is TGCAGTGCTAGGACTAGCGGGGTGGCCTGGGATACGCAGTATTTT. Protein sequence: CSARTSGVAWDTQYF.

This clonotype was counted between two and nine times. The chain joins TRBV28 to TRBJ2-4, with TRBD1 identical over 8 bases. Germline V gene sequence: CDR1 MDHEN, CDR2 SYDVKM. The CDR3 totals 16 residues. V gave up 5 bases and J gave up 7 bases; unmatched junction bases: 13. The CDR3 loop is CASSGADRVRGNIQYF. The CDR3 nucleotides are TGTGCCAGCAGTGGGGCGGACAGGGTCCGAGGGAACATTCAGTACTTC. The complete variable domain, with remaining parts taken from reference TRBV28 and TRBJ2-4, reads DVKVTQSSRYLVKRTGEKVFLECVQDMDHENMFWYRQDPGLGLRLIYFSYDVKMKEKGDIPEGYSVSREKKERFSLILESASTNQTSMYLCASSGADRVRGNIQYFGAGTRLSVL.

About this clonotype: Since a much larger clone is just one base distant, this may be a read error. This sequence joins TRBV5-1 and TRBJ2-3, with 9 positions matching TRBD2. There are 16 residues in the CDR3. CDR1 and CDR2 (germline): SGHRS, YFSETQ. V gave up 2 bases and J gave up 4 bases; unmatched junction bases: 8. This chain's CDR3 is CASSFGPAGGADTQYF. As DNA, the CDR3 is TGCGCCAGCAGCTTTGGACCAGCGGGAGGTGCAGATACGCAGTATTTT.